This record concerns one T cell receptor beta chain sequence. Trimming pared 6 bases from V and 6 bases from J, leaving 35 bases between. The length of the CDR3 is 21 residues. Germline CDR1 is LNHNV and CDR2 is YYDKDF (reference sequence). The source of the sample is a study of blood T cell repertoires in COVID-19. Original data processing: How many nucleated cells were present was estimated from reference gene primer amplification. Sequencing used immunoSEQ multiplex PCR; TCRdb keeps in-frame clones, though not all of them. V, J and clone size reflect that table, while D and trimming were determined from the DNA. Of about 270,000 clones listed, approximately 87% were seen once; the top ten hold approximately 12%. Seattle enrolled patients during active infection and tracked them longitudinally.

The chain uses TRBV15 and TRBJ2-2; perhaps TRBD1 as D (5 bases). Sequencing was performed on peripheral blood. The TCR comes from a woman aged 30 to 39 with COVID-19, enrolled during active disease. CDR3 nucleotide sequence: TGTGCCACCAGGGCTCCTCCGCCGGGTTCAGGGTCTTACCTTTCGCCCGGGGAGCTGTTTTTT. Translation: CATRAPPPGSGSYLSPGELFF.